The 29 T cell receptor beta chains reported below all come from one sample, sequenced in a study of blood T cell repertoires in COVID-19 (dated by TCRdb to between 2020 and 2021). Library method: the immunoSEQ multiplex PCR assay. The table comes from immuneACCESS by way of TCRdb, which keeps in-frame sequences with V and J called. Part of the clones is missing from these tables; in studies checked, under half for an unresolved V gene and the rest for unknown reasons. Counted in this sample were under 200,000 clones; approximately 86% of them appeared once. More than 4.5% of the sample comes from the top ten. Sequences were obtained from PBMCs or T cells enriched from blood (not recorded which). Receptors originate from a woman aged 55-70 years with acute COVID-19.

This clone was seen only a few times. CDR3 protein: CSCGSGMYEQFF. In DNA form, the CDR3 reads TGCAGCTGTGGTAGCGGGATGTATGAGCAGTTCTTC. V gene TRBV29-1 combines with J gene TRBJ2-1; 8 bases are shared with TRBD2. Germline assignment: CDR1 SQVTM and CDR2 ANQGSEA. The J segment lost 8 bases and the V segment lost 8 bases, leaving 8 bases of the junction unmatched. The CDR3 is 12 amino acids.

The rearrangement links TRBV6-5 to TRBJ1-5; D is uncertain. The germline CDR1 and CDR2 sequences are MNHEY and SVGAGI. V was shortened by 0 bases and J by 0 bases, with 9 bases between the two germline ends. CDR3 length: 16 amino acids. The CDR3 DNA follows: TGTGCCAGCAGTTACTCTTGGACTGATAGCAATCAGCCCCAGCATTTT. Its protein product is CASSYSWTDSNQPQHF.

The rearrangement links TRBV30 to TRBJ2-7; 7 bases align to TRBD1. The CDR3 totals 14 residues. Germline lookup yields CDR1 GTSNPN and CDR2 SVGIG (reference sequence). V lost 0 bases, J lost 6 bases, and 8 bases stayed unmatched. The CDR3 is CAWSVDDRVSEQYF. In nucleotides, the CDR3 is TGTGCCTGGAGTGTAGATGACAGGGTGAGCGAGCAGTACTTC.

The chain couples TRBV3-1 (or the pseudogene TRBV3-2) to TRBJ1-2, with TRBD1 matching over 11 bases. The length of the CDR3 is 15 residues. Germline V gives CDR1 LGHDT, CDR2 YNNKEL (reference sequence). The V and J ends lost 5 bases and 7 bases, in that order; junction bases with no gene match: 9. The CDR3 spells CASSARDRGAGGYTF. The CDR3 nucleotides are TGTGCCAGCAGCGCCCGGGACAGGGGGGCGGGTGGCTACACCTTC.

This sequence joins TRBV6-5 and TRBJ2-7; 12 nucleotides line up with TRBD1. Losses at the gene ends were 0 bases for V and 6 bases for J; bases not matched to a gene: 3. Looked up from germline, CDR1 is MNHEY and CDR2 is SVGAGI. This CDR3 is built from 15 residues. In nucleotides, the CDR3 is TGTGCCAGCAGTTACTCGGGACAGGGGGCGTTCGAGCAGTACTTC. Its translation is CASSYSGQGAFEQYF.

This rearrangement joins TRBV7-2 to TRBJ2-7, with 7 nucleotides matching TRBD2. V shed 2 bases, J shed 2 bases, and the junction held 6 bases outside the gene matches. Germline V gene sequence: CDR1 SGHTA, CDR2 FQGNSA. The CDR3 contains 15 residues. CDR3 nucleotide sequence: TGTGCCAGCAGCTTATCCAGCGGGGTGACCTACGAGCAGTACTTC. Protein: CASSLSSGVTYEQYF.

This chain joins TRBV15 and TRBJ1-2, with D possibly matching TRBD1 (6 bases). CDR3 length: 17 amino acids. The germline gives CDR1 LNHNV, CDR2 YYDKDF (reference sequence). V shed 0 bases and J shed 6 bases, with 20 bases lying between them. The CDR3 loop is CATSRDWPLIRGNGYTF. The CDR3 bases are TGTGCCACCAGCAGAGATTGGCCCCTTATCAGGGGAAATGGCTACACCTTC.

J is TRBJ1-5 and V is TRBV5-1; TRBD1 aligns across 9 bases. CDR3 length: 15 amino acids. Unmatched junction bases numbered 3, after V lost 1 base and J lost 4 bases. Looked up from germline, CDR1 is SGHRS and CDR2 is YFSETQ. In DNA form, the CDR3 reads TGCGCCAGCAGCTTGTCCGGGACAGGGAATCAGCCCCAGCATTTT. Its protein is CASSLSGTGNQPQHF.

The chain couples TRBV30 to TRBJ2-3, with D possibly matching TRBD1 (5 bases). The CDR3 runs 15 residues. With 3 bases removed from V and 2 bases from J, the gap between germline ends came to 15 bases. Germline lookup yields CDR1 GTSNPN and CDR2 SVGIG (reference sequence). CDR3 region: CAWRLSGYPTDTQYF. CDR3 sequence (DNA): TGTGCCTGGAGACTATCAGGGTACCCCACAGATACGCAGTATTTT.

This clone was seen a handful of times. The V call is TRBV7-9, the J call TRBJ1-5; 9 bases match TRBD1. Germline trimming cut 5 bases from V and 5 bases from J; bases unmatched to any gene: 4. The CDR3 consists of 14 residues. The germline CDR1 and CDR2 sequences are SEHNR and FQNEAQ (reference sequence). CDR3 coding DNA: TGTGCCAGCAGCACGGGACAGGGAGATCAGCCCCAGCATTTT. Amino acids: CASSTGQGDQPQHF.

The CDR3 reads CASSDRGLEAKNIQYF. In DNA form, the CDR3 reads TGTGCCAGCAGCGACAGGGGGCTTGAAGCCAAAAACATTCAGTACTTC. The chain joins TRBV7-6 to TRBJ2-4; TRBD1 aligns across 10 bases. CDR1 is SGHVS, CDR2 FNYEAQ, per germline. V trimming: 5 bases; J trimming: 0 bases; junction bases outside the gene matches: 4. This CDR3 is built from 16 residues.

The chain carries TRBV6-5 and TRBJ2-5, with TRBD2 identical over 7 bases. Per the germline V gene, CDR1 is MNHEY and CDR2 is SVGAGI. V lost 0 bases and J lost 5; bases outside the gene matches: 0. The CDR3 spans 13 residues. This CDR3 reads CASSYSGGETQYF. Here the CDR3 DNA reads TGTGCCAGCAGTTACTCCGGGGGGGAGACCCAGTACTTC.

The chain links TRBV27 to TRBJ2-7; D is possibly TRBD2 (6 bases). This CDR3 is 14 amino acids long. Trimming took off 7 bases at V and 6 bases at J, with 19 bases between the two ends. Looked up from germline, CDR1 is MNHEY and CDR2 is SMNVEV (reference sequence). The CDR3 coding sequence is TGTGCCAGCAAGGACGGACTAAGTTTACGCGAGCAGTACTTC. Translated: CASKDGLSLREQYF.

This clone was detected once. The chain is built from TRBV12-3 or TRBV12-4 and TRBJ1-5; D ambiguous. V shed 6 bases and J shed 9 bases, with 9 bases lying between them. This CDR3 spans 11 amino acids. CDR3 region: CASSREGPQHF. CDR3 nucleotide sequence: TGTGCCAGCAGCCGGGAGGGGCCCCAGCATTTT.

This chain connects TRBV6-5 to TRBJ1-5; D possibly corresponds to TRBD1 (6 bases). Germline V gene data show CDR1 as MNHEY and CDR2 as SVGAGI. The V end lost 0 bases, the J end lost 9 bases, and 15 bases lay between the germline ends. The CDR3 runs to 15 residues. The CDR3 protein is CASSYSNQARGPQHF. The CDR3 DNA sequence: TGTGCCAGCAGTTACTCGAACCAGGCCAGGGGGCCCCAGCATTTT.

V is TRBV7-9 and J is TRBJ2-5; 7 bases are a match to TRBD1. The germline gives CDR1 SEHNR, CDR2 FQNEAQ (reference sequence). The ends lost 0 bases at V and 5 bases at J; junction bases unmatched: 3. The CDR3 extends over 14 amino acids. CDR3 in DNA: TGTGCCAGCAGCTTAGCAGGGGGCGGTGAGACCCAGTACTTC. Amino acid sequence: CASSLAGGGETQYF.

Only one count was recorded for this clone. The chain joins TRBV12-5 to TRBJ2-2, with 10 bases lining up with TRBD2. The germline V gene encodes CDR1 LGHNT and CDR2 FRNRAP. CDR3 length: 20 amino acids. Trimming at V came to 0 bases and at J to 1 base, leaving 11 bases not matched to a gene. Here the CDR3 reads CASGLVTASGRKWNTGELFF. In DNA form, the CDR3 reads TGTGCTAGTGGTTTGGTAACGGCTAGCGGGAGAAAGTGGAACACCGGGGAGCTGTTTTTT.

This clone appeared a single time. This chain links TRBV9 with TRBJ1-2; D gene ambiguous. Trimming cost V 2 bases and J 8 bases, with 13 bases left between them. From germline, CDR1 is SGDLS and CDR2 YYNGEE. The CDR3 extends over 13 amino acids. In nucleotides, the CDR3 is TGTGCCAGCAGCGTCTCAGTCTTCGGGGGCTACACCTTC. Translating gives CASSVSVFGGYTF.

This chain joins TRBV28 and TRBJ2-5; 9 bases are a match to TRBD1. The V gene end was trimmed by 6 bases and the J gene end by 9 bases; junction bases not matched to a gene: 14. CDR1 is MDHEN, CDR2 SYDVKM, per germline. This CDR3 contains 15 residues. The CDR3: CASRQGTGLGVAQYF. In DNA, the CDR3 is TGTGCCAGCAGACAGGGGACAGGGCTTGGGGTAGCCCAGTACTTC.

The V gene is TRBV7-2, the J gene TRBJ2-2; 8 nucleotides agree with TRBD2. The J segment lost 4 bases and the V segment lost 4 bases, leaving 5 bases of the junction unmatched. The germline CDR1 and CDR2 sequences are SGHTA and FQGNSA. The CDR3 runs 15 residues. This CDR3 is CASSSRGAITGELFF. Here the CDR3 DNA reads TGTGCCAGCAGCTCGCGGGGGGCCATCACCGGGGAGCTGTTTTTT.

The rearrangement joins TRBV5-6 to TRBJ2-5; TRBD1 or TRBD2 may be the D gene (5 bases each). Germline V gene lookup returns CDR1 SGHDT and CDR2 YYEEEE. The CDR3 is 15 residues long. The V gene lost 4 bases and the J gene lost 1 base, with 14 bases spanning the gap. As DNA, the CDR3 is TGTGCCAGCAGCATGGGACGCGGACTCCAAGAGACCCAGTACTTC. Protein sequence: CASSMGRGLQETQYF.

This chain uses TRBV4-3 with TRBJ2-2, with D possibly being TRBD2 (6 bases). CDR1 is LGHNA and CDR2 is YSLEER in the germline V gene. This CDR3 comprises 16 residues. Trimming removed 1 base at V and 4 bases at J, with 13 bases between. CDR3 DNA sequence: TGCGCCAGCAGCCAAGTCGGCGGGGCCCTCACCGGGGAGCTGTTTTTT. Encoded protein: CASSQVGGALTGELFF.

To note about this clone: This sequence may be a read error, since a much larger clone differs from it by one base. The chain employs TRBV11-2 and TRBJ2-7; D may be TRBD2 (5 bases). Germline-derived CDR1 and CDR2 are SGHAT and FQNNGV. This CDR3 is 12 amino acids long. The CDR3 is CANSVEGYEQYF. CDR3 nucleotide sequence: TGTGCCAACAGCGTCGAGGGTTACGAGCAGTACTTC.

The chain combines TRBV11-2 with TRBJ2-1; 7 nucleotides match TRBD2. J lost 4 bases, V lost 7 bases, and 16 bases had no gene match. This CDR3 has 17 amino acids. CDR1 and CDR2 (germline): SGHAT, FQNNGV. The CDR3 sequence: CASTPLAVSLGYNEQFF. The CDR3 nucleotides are TGTGCCAGCACCCCCCTAGCGGTTTCCCTGGGGTACAATGAGCAGTTCTTC.

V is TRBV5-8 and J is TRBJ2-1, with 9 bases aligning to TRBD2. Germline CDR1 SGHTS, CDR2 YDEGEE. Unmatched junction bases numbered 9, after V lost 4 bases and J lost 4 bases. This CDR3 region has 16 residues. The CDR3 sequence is CASSPNSGRGYNEQFF. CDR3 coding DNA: TGTGCCAGCAGCCCCAATAGCGGGAGAGGATACAATGAGCAGTTCTTC. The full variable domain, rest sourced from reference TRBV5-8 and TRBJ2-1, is EAGVTQSPTHLIKTRGQQATLRCSPISGHTSVYWYQQALGLGLQFLLWYDEGEERNRGNFPPRFSGRQFPNYSSELNVNALELEDSALYLCASSPNSGRGYNEQFFGPGTRLTVL.

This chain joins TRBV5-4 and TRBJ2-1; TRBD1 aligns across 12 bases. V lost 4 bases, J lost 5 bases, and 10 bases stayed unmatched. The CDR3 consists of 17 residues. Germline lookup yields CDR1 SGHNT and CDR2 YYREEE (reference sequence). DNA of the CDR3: TGTGCCAGCAGCCCGCCAACCGGGACAGGGGGCAACAATGAGCAGTTCTTC. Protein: CASSPPTGTGGNNEQFF.

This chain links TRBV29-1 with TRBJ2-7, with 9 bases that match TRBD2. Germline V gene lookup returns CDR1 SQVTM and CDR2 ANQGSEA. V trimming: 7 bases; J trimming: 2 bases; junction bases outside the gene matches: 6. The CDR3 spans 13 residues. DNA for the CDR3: TGCAGCGCCAGGTCTAGCGGGACCTACGAGCAGTACTTC. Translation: CSARSSGTYEQYF.

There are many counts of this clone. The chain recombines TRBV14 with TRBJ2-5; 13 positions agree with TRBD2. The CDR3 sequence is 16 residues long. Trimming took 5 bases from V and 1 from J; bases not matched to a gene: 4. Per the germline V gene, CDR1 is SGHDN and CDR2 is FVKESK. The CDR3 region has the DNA TGTGCCAGCAGCTATTGGACTAGCGGGAGCCAAGAGACCCAGTACTTC. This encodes CASSYWTSGSQETQYF.

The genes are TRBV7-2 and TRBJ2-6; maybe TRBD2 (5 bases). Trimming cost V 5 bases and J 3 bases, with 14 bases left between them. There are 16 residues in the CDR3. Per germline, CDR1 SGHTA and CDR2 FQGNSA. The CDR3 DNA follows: TGTGCCAGCAGCCTTTTTTACGGGGATGGGGCCAACGTCCTGACTTTC. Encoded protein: CASSLFYGDGANVLTF.